The rows below give T cell receptor beta chains drawn from one sample of a study of blood T cell repertoires in COVID-19. This table comes from immunoSEQ multiplex PCR, and its TCRdb copy is limited to in-frame clones, with some not included. The sample includes a few hundred thousand clones, 87% of them seen just once. Source material: PBMCs or T cells enriched from blood (not recorded which). These receptors were taken from a woman aged 40 to 50 who had recovered from COVID-19. Both conserved end residues are part of each CDR3. Each record gives: D gene, J gene, V gene, clone size, CDR3 length, CDR3 DNA, CDR3 protein. The D gene is left open where the match is weak. Not all rows give a size; the values are once, few, many and, for expanded clones, a class.

d_gene: TRBD1
j_gene: TRBJ2-7
v_gene: TRBV6-5
abundance: .
len: 12
CDR3nt: TGTGCCAGCATTAAGACAGGGTATGAGCAGTACTTC
CDR3aa: CASIKTGYEQYF

d_gene: TRBD1
j_gene: TRBJ1-2
v_gene: TRBV18
abundance: .
len: 14
CDR3nt: TGTGCCAGCTCACGCAACAGGGGAGACTATGGCTACACCTTC
CDR3aa: CASSRNRGDYGYTF

d_gene: TRBD1
j_gene: TRBJ1-5
v_gene: TRBV10-3
abundance: once
len: 15
CDR3nt: TGTGCCATCAGTGGCACGGACAGGGGCAATCAGCCCCAGCATTTT
CDR3aa: CAISGTDRGNQPQHF

d_gene: TRBD2
j_gene: TRBJ2-2
v_gene: TRBV28
abundance: .
len: 16
CDR3nt: TGTGCCAGCAGTTTAGATCTAGCGGTTAACACCGGGGAGCTGTTTTTT
CDR3aa: CASSLDLAVNTGELFF

d_gene: .
j_gene: TRBJ1-2
v_gene: TRBV27
abundance: .
len: 14
CDR3nt: TGTGCCAGCAGTCCCCTACAGGGTGATTATGGCTACACCTTC
CDR3aa: CASSPLQGDYGYTF

d_gene: .
j_gene: TRBJ2-7
v_gene: TRBV11-1
abundance: .
len: 14
CDR3nt: TGTGCCAGCAGCTTAAGGCGGAGCTCCTACGAGCAGTACTTC
CDR3aa: CASSLRRSSYEQYF

d_gene: TRBD2
j_gene: TRBJ2-7
v_gene: TRBV5-1
abundance: .
len: 14
CDR3nt: TGCGCCAGCAGACTAGCGGGAGCCTCCTACGAGCAGTACTTC
CDR3aa: CASRLAGASYEQYF

d_gene: .
j_gene: TRBJ2-7
v_gene: TRBV6-2/TRBV6-3
abundance: .
len: 15
CDR3nt: TGTGCCAGCAGTTACTTATCGGGATCCTCCTACGAGCAGTACTTC
CDR3aa: CASSYLSGSSYEQYF

d_gene: TRBD1
j_gene: TRBJ1-2
v_gene: TRBV29-1
abundance: few
len: 13
CDR3nt: TGCAGCGTTGAGGACAGGTACTTCGGTGGCTACACCTTC
CDR3aa: CSVEDRYFGGYTF

d_gene: .
j_gene: TRBJ2-1
v_gene: TRBV11-2
abundance: few
len: 13
CDR3nt: TGTGCCAGCAGCCTAAATGGCTACAATGAGCAGTTCTTC
CDR3aa: CASSLNGYNEQFF